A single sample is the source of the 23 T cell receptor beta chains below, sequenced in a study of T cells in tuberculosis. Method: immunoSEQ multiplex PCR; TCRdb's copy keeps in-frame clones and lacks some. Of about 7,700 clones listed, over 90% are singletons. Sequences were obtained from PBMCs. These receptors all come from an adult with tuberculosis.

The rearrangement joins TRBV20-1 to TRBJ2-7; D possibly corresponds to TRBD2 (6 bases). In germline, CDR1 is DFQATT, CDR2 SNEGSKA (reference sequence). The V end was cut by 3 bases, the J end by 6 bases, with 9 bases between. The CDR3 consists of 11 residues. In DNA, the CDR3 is TGCAGTGCTAGTCGGGGGAGCGAGCAGTACTTC. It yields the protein CSASRGSEQYF.

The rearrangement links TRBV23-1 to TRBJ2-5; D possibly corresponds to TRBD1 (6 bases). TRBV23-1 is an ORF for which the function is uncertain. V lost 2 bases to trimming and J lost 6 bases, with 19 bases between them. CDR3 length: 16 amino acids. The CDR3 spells CASSQDWTDYGKTQYF. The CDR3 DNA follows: TGCGCCAGCAGTCAAGACTGGACAGACTACGGGAAGACCCAGTACTTC.

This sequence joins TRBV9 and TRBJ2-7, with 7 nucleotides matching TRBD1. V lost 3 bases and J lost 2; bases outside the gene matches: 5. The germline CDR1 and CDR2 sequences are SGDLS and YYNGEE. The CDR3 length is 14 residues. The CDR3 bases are TGTGCCAGCAGCGAGGGACAGTTGGCCTACGAGCAGTACTTC. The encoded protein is CASSEGQLAYEQYF.

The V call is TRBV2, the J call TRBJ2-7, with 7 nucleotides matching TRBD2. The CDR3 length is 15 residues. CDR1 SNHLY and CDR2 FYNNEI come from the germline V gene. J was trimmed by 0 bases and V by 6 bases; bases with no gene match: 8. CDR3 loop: CASRKDTSASYEQYF. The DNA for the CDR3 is TGTGCCAGCAGGAAGGATACTAGCGCCTCCTACGAGCAGTACTTC. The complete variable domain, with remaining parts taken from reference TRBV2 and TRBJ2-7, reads EPEVTQTPSHQVTQMGQEVILRCVPISNHLYFYWYRQILGQKVEFLVSFYNNEISEKSEIFDDQFSVERPDGSNFTLKIRSTKLEDSAMYFCASRKDTSASYEQYFGPGTRLTVT.

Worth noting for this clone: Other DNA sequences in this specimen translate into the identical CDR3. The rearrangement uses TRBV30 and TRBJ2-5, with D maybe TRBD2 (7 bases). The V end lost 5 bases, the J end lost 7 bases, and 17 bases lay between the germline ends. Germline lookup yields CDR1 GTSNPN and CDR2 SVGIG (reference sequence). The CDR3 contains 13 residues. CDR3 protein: CAWEGGGGGTQYF. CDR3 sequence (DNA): TGTGCCTGGGAGGGAGGGGGGGGCGGGACCCAGTACTTC.

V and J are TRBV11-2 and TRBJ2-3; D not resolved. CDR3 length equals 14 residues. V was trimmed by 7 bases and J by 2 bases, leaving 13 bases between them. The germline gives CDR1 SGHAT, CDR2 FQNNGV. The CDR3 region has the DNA TGTGCCAGCACTGAGGCACTTAACACAGATACGCAGTATTTT. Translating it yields CASTEALNTDTQYF.

DNA of the CDR3: TGTGCAAGTCGCTGGCAGCCCTCCGGGACAGCCTACGAGCAGTACTTC. It codes for CASRWQPSGTAYEQYF. The chain employs TRBV12-2 and TRBJ2-7; TRBD1 reflects the table's D call only, with no check against the DNA. TRBV12-2 is an annotated pseudogene. This CDR3 has 16 amino acids.

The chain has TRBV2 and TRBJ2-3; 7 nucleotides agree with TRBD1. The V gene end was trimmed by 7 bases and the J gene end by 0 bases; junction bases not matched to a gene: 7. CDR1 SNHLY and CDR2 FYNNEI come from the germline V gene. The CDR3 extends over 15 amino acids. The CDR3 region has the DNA TGTGCCAGCACCCACGGGACAGTAAGCACAGATACGCAGTATTTT. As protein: CASTHGTVSTDTQYF.

For the CDR3, the DNA is TGCGCCAGCAGCTTGGAAAAAACACTACAGGGGAGCCACGAGCAGTACTTC. Translating it yields CASSLEKTLQGSHEQYF. The gene calls are TRBV5-1 and TRBJ2-7, with 7 positions matching TRBD1. Germline trimming cut 0 bases from V and 5 bases from J; bases unmatched to any gene: 14. Germline CDR1 SGHRS, CDR2 YFSETQ. CDR3 length: 17 amino acids.

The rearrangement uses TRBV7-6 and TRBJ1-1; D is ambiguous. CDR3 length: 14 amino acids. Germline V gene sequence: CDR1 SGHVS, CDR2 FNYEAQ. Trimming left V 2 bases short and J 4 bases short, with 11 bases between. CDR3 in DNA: TGTGCCAGCAGCTTATTTACGGGGAGCACTGAAGCTTTCTTT. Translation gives CASSLFTGSTEAFF.

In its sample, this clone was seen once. CDR3 DNA sequence: TGTGCCAGCTCACCACCGACAGGGGGCGCGGGGGAGCAGTACTTC. Translation: CASSPPTGGAGEQYF. The gene calls are TRBV18 and TRBJ2-7; 10 bases are a match to TRBD1. V was clipped by 0 bases and J by 7 bases; unmatched bases: 6. Germline CDR1 is KGHSH and CDR2 is LQKENI. This CDR3 has 15 amino acids.

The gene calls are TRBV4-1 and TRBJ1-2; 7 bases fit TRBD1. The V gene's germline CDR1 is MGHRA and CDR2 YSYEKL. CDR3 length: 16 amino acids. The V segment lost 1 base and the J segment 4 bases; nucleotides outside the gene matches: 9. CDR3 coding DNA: TGCGCCAGCAGCCAAGGACAGGGAAGGGCCGGCTATGGCTACACCTTC. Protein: CASSQGQGRAGYGYTF.

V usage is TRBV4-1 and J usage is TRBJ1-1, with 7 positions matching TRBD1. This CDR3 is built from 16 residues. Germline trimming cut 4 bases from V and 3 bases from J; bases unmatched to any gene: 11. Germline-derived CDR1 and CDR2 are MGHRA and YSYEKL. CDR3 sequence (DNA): TGCGCCAGCAGCCTGCAGGGGGTCATCTCGGACACTGAAGCTTTCTTT. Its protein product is CASSLQGVISDTEAFF.

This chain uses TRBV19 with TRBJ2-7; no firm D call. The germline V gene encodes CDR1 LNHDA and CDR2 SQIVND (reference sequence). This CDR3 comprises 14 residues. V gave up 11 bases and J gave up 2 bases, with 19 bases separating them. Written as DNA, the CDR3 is TGTGCCTCAACTTCCGTGTCCCCCACCTACGAGCAGTACTTC. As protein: CASTSVSPTYEQYF.

The CDR3 sequence is CASSLSTGSYEQYF. The CDR3 nucleotides read TGTGCCAGCAGTTTATCGACGGGTTCCTACGAGCAGTACTTC. This sequence joins TRBV28 and TRBJ2-7, with D uncertain. CDR1 MDHEN and CDR2 SYDVKM come from the germline V gene. The CDR3 length is 14 residues. Trimming removed 1 base at V and 1 base at J, with 8 bases between.

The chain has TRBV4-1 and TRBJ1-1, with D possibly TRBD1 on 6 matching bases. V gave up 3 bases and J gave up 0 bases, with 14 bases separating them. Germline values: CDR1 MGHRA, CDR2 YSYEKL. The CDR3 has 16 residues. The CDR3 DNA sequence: TGCGCCAGCAGCCAGCTAGGGAGGGGGATGAACACTGAAGCTTTCTTT. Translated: CASSQLGRGMNTEAFF.

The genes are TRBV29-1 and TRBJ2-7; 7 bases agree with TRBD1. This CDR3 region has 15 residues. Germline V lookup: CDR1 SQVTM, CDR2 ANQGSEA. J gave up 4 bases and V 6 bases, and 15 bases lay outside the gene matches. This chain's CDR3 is CSVDTAGTVGYEQYF. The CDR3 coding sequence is TGCAGCGTGGATACGGCAGGGACAGTCGGGTACGAGCAGTACTTC.

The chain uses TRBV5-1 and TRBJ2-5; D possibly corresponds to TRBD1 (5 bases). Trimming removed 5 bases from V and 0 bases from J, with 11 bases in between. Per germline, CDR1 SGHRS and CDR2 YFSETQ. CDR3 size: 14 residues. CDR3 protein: CASRIETDQETQYF. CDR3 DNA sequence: TGCGCCAGCAGAATTGAGACAGACCAAGAGACCCAGTACTTC.

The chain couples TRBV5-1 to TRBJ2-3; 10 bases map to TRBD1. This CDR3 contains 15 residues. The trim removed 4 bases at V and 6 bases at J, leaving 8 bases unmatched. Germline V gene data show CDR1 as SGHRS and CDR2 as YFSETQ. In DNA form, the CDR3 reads TGCGCCAGCAGCCCTGTGACAGGGGGCTCGGATACGCAGTATTTT. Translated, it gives CASSPVTGGSDTQYF. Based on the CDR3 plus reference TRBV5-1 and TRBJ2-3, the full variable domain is KAGVTQTPRYLIKTRGQQVTLSCSPISGHRSVSWYQQTPGQGLQFLFEYFSETQRNKGNFPGRFSGRQFSNSRSEMNVSTLELGDSALYLCASSPVTGGSDTQYFGPGTRLTVL.

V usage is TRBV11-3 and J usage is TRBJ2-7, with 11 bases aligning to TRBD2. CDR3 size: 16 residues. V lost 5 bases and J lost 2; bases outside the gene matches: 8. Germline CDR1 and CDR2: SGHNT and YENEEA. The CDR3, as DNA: TGTGCCAGCAGCCCAGGAGGTAGCGGGGGGGCCTACGAGCAGTACTTC. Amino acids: CASSPGGSGGAYEQYF.

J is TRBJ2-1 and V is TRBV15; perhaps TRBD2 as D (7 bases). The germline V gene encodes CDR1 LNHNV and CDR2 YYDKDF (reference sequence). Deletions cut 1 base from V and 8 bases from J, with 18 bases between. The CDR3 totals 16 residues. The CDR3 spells CATSRGQGGGRDEQFF. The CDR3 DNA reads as TGTGCCACCAGCAGAGGACAAGGGGGGGGCCGGGATGAGCAGTTCTTC.

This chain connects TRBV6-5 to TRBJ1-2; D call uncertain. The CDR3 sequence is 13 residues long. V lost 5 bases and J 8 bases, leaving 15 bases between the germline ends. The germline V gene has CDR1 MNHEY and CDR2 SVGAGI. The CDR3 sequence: CASSRTGEVGYTF. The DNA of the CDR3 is TGTGCCAGCAGTCGGACGGGAGAAGTGGGCTACACCTTC.

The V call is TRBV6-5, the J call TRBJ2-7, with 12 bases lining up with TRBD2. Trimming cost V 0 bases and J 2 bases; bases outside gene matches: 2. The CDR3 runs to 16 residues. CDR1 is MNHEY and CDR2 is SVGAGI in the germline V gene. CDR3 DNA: TGTGCCAGCAGTTACTCCCTAGCGGGAGGGACCTACGAGCAGTACTTC. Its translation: CASSYSLAGGTYEQYF.